Listed here is a single T cell receptor beta chain. The CDR3 is made up of 13 amino acids. V was clipped by 4 bases and J by 7 bases; unmatched bases: 4. This entry comes from a study of blood T cell repertoires in COVID-19. Across the whole study: Acute and convalescent COVID-19 specimens originated in the United States, Italy and Spain. T cells, B-cell-depleted T cells, or PBMCs supplied cDNA or gDNA.

Original analysis: How many nucleated cells were present was estimated from reference gene primer amplification. The protocol was immunoSEQ multiplex PCR, while the TCRdb copy is restricted to in-frame clones and leaves out a portion. V and J calls plus clone size are reproduced from that table; the DNA served to infer D and trimming. The table includes about 66,000 clones, 85% to 90% detected once. Sequencing input: peripheral blood. The TCR sequence derives from a man in his sixties with acute or convalescent COVID-19. The genes are TRBV12-3 or TRBV12-4 and TRBJ1-5, with TRBD1 matching over 7 bases. CDR3 in amino acids: CASSSYRGQPQHF. CDR3 nucleotides: TGTGCCAGCAGTTCGTACAGGGGCCAGCCCCAGCATTTT.